Detailed here is one T cell receptor beta chain. Antigen specificity is unknown. This CDR3 region has 14 residues. Germline CDR1 DFQATT, CDR2 SNEGSKA (reference sequence). Trimming took off 2 bases at V and 4 bases at J, with 14 bases between the two ends. This specimen comes from a study of blood T cells in healthy people across ages. General study findings and limits: The recorded TCR beta diversity per million T cells decreased in a roughly linear manner with age.

A second about 7 to 12 cycle PCR used barcoded and J-beta primers. Through a template-switch adaptor with 12 random nucleotides, each cDNA molecule received a tag. A single record per CDR3 protein comes from TCRdb applying MiXCR to the 5' RACE reads. The sample includes 890,000 or so distinct CDR3 sequences, approximately 59% of them seen just once. Sample: blood. The V call is TRBV20-1, the J call TRBJ1-1, with D possibly matching TRBD1 (5 bases). This TCR was recovered from a man aged 25 to 40 in good health. DNA of the CDR3: TGCAGTGCTAGAATACTTCAGGGATCCACTGAAGCTTTCTTT. It encodes CSARILQGSTEAFF.